This T cell receptor beta chain emerged from a study of blood T cell repertoires in COVID-19. Background on the study: From T cells, B-cell-depleted T cells, or PBMCs came the material, which was cDNA or gDNA.

CDR1 is DFQATT and CDR2 is SNEGSKA in the germline V gene (reference sequence). V lost 3 bases and J lost 6; bases outside the gene matches: 10. There are 15 residues in the CDR3. Authors' methods: Amplified reference gene primers provided the basis for estimating nucleated cell counts. This table comes from immunoSEQ multiplex PCR, and its TCRdb copy is limited to in-frame clones, with some not included. Clone size and the V and J calls come from that table; the DNA yielded D and trimming. In the table there are under 200,000 clones, approximately 87% of which are singletons. This sequence was found in a man aged 40-55 years with active or convalescent COVID-19. The specimen sequenced was peripheral blood. The V and J genes are TRBV20-1 and TRBJ2-5, with 10 bases that match TRBD1. CDR3 nucleotide sequence: TGCAGTGCTAGTCGGTCAGGGACAGGGGCCCAGACCCAGTACTTC. This encodes CSASRSGTGAQTQYF.